The T cell receptor (beta chain) under discussion was sequenced for a study of CD8+CD57+ T cells in acquired aplastic anemia. Trimming took off 6 bases at V and 0 bases at J, with 14 bases between the two ends. Looked up from germline, CDR1 is DFQATT and CDR2 is SNEGSKA (reference sequence). The CDR3 is made up of 15 amino acids. Findings of the study overall: The study identified more than 25 CD8+ CDR3 sequences shared by patients and controls.

TCR beta VDJ combinations and CDR3 sequences were profiled from genomic DNA. TCRdb passed the reads through MiXCR, listing each CDR3 protein once. Counted here are approximately 300,000 distinct CDR3 sequences, approximately 58% occurring once; the ten biggest clones make up around 1.3%. Note on this clonotype: The antigen remains undetermined.

An expansion of CD8+CD57+ cells by flow cytometry had been shown in patients chosen for sequencing. Severe acquired aplastic anemia was present in all patients. This chain joins TRBV20-1 and TRBJ2-2; D is possibly TRBD2 (6 bases). The sequenced sample was sorted CD4+, CD8+, or CD8+CD57+ T cells (not recorded which) from PBMCs. The receptor was derived from a human donor with aplastic anemia. CDR3 coding DNA: TGCAGTGCCAATACGGGCGGGGCGAACACCGGGGAGCTGTTTTTT. This translates into CSANTGGANTGELFF.